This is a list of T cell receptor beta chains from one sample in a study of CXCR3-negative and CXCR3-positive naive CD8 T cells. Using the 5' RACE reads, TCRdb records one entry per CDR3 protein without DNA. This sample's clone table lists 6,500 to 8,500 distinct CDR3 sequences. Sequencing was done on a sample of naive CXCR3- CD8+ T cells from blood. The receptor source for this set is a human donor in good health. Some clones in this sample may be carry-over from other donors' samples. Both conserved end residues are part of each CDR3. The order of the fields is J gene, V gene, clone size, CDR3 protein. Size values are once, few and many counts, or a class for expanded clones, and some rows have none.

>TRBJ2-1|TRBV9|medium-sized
CASTQGGDPYYNEQFF
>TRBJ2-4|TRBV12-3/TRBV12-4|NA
CASTQRENIQYF
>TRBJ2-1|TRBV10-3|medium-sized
CAISDLAGGYNEQFF
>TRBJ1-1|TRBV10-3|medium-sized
CAISQTTENTEAFF
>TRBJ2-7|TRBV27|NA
CASSNGTGTAYEQYF
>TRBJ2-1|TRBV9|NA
CASSVGGTDNEQFF
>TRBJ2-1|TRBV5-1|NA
CASSGASSGRPYNEQFF
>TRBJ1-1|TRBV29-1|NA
CSVERQGNTEAFF
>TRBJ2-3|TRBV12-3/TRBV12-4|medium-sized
CASSLVASGGDTQYF
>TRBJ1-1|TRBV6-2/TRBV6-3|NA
CASSYEGENTEAFF
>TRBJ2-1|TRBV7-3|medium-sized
CASSHTTSNEQFF
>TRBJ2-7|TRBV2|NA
CASSDVPHDRLIDEQYF
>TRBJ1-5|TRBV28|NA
CASITDYSNQPQHF
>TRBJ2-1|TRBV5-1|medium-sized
CASSTGLAVSSYNEQFF
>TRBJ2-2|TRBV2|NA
CASSAEAGELFF
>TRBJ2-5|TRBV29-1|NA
CSALPGLAGYQETQYF
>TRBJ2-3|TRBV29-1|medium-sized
CSVPGWDTQYF
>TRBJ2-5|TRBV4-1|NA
CASSQQGTAPFETQYF
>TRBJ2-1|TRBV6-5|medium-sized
CASSGLAGGTYNEQFF
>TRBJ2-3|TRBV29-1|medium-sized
CSAGQGSDTQYF
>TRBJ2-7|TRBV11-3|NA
CASSQLRLAGEQYF
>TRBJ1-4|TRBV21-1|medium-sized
CASSKTGDEKLFF
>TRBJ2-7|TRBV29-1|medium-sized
CSVEDLSGSEQYF
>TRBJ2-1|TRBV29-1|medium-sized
CSVDLREGRYNEQFF
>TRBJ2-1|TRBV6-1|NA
CASSVLAGGSARGNEQFF
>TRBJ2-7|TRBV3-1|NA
CASSQLTSGSAHEQYF
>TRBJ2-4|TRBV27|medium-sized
CASSLSASLNIQYF
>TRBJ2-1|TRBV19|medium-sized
CASSTRLAGAQYNEQFF
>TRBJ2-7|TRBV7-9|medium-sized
CASSLALFPEQYF
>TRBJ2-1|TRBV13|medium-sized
CASSRTGDNEQFF
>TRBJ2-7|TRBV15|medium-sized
CATSRNPGTDDEQYF
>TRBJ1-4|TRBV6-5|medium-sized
CASREIRGEGEKLFF
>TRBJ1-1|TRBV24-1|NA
CATSDLRDTEAFF
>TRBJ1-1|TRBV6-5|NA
CASSYRGNTEAFF
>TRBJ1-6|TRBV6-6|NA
CASSTAPTGNNSPLHF
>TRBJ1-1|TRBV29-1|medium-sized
CSGRIQGASEAFF
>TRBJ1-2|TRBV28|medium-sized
CASSLGSGNGYTF
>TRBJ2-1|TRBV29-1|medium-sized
CSVDRPSGYNEQFF
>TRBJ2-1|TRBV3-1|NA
CASSLPSAGQQGQFF
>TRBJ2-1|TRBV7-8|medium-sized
CASSLDRGLSGADEQFF
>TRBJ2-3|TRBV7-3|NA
CASSATPASGTDTQYF
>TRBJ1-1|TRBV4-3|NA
CASSQDETGSTEAFF
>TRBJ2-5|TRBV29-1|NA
CSVRQLQETQYF
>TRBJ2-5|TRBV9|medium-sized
CASSGRTTEQGETQYF
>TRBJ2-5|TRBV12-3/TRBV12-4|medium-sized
CATQGLAGDETQYF
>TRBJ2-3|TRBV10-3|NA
CAISNKDSVDTQYF
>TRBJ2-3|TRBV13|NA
CASSSRGDTQYF
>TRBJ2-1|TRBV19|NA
CASSIAATYNEQFF
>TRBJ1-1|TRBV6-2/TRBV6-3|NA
CASTQGLDTEAFF
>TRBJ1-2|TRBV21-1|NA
CASSPRAAGTPDENDYGYTF
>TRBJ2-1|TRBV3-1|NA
CASSPATSQQFF
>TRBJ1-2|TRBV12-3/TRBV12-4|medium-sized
CASSSLFQGNNYGYTF
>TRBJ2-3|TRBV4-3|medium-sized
CASSQAAADTQYF
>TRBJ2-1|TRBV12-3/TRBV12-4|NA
CASSLRAADYNEQFF
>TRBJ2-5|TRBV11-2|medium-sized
CASSLVETQYF
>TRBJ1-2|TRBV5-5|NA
CASSSDRAYGYTF
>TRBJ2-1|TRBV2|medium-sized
CASATGDPRHEQFF
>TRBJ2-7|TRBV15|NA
CATSGDSRYEQYF
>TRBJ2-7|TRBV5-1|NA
CASRVSGNYEQYF
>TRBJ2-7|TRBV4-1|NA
CASSQETRGRYEQYF